This T cell receptor (beta chain) was identified in a study of OX40 agonist ivuxolimab in advanced cancers. Regarding the research as a whole: Ivuxolimab, which targeted the costimulatory receptor OX40 (CD134), was an agonistic, fully human IgG2 monoclonal antibody. Intravenous ivuxolimab was administered to patients every 2 weeks at six dose levels: 0.01, 0.1, 0.3, 1.5, 3 and 10 mg/kg. Of the roughly 54 patients in dose escalation, 19 had hepatocellular carcinoma, roughly 15 had melanoma, 9 had renal cell carcinoma and 9 had head and neck cancer. The dose-escalation cohort was about 87% male with a mean age of around 64 years, ranging from roughly 23 to 80. Prior anti-PD-1, anti-PD-L1 or anti-CTLA-4 therapy was permitted, and checkpoint inhibitors had been received by roughly 42% of dose-escalation patients. Partial responses occurred in three dose-escalation patients: two with cutaneous melanoma and one with hepatocellular carcinoma. The point of sequencing TCRbeta in the periphery was to test whether ivuxolimab changed TCR sequence diversity and drove clonal T-cell expansion. The monotherapy dose-escalation portion (N ≈ 56 patients) of the phase I ivuxolimab trial is reported in the paper.

To note about this clone: Its antigen is not yet known. No base qualities exist here, and no much larger clone lies one base off it.

Patients with a history of autoimmune disease or receiving systemic immunosuppression were excluded from the trial. Peripheral blood for TCR sequencing was collected from all dose cohorts at baseline, on cycle 4 day 1, and on cycle 7 day 1. The samples were drawn from a first-in-human, open-label, multicenter phase I dose-escalation trial of ivuxolimab. Adults with locally advanced or metastatic melanoma, renal cell carcinoma, hepatocellular carcinoma or head and neck squamous cell carcinoma were enrolled in the trial. Before TCR sequencing, CD4+ and CD8+ T cells were separately sorted from peripheral blood. The CDR3 runs 14 amino acids, cysteine and phenylalanine included. The CDR3 DNA has 42 bases and is translated from base 1. Trimming costs V 5 bases and J 1 base, and their ends lie 11 bases apart. Sequences MGHDK (CDR1) and SYGVNS (CDR2) are obtained from the germline V gene. The full study reports these points: The antigen specificity of the peripheral T cells that underwent clonal expansion was not determined. After ivuxolimab, expanded clones were on average more numerous among CD8+ T cells than among CD4+ T cells. Low levels of normalized T-cell clonal expansion were also seen in some patients who did not respond. Partial responders in the 0.1-3.0 mg/kg groups had among the lowest normalized peripheral clonal expansion, especially among CD8+ T cells. At doses of 0.1 to 3.0 mg/kg, clonal expansion of both CD4+ and CD8+ T cells in blood was seen between baseline and week 6.

Genomic DNA was extracted from sorted cells for sequencing of the TCRbeta CDR3 region. TCRbeta CDR3 regions were sequenced using the immunoSEQ Assay. In its TCRdb copy, this immuneACCESS table keeps in-frame sequences only and misses some clones. Where compared with another copy, unresolved V genes explain less than half of these, and the others have no known cause. The sample profile shows 45,000 to 60,000 clones; about four fifths of them were found once. About 1.9% of the sample belongs to the ten largest clones. The chain uses TRBV25-1 and TRBJ2-5; a tentative D match to TRBD2 spans 5 bases. Sequences were derived from CD4+ or CD8+ T cells sorted from blood, sampled in a trial of the OX40 agonist ivuxolimab. This sequence was found in an adult with an advanced solid tumor such as melanoma, head and neck, liver or kidney cancer. The DNA is as follows: TGTGCCAGCAGTCCTTGGGCGGGCCAAGAGACCCAGTACTTC. Its product reads: CASSPWAGQETQYF.